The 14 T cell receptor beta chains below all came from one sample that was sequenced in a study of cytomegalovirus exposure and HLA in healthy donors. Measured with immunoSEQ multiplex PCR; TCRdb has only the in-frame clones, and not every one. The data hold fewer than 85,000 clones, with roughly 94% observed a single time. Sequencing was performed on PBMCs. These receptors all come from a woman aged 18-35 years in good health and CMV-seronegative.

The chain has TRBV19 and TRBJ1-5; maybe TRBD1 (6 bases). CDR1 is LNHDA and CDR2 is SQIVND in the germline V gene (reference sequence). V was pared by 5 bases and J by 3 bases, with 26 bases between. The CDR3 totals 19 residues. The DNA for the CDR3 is TGTGCCAGTAGTCCCCTACAATTAATCACCGACAGGAACAATCAGCCCCAGCATTTT. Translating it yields CASSPLQLITDRNNQPQHF.

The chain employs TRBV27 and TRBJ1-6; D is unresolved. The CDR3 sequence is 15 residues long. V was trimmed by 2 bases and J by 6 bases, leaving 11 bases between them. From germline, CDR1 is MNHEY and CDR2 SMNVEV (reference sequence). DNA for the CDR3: TGTGCCAGCAGTTTAATGAGCACTGGTAATTCACCCCTCCACTTT. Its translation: CASSLMSTGNSPLHF.

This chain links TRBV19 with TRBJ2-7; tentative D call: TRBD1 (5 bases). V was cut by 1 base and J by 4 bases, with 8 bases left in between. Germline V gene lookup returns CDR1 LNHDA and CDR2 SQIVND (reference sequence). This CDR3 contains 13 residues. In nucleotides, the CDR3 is TGTGCCAGTAGTATAGGACAGCAGTACGAGCAGTACTTC. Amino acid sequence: CASSIGQQYEQYF.

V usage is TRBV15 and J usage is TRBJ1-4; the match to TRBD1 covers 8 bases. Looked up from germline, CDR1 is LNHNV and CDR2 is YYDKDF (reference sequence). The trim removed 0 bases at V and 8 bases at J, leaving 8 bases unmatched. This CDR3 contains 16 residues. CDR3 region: CATSRDARGRWEKLFF. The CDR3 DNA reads TGTGCCACCAGCAGAGATGCCAGGGGGCGATGGGAAAAACTGTTTTTT.

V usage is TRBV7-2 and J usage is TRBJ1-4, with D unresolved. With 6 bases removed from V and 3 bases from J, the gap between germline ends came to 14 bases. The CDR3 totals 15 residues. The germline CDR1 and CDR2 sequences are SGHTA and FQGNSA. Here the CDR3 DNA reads TGTGCCAGCAGTTACCACGCTTCGGCTAATGAAAAACTGTTTTTT. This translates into CASSYHASANEKLFF. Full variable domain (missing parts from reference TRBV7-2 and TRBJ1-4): GAGVSQSPSNKVTEKGKDVELRCDPISGHTALYWYRQSLGQGLEFLIYFQGNSAPDKSGLPSDRFSAERTGGSVSTLTIQRTQQEDSAVYLCASSYHASANEKLFFGSGTQLSVL.

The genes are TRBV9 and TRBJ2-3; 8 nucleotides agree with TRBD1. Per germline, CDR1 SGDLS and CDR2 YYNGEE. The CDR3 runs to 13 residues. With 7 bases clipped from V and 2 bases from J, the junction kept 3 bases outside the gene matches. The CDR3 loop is CASQGAVTDTQYF. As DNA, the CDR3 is TGTGCCAGCCAGGGGGCGGTCACAGATACGCAGTATTTT.

The CDR3 DNA is TGTGCCAGCAGTGACTATTTGAACTATGGCTACACCTTC. Translation: CASSDYLNYGYTF. The chain links TRBV6-1 to TRBJ1-2; D unclear. The V gene lost 3 bases and the J gene lost 2 bases, with 7 bases spanning the gap. The germline CDR1 and CDR2 sequences are MNHNS and SASEGT. This CDR3 has 13 residues.

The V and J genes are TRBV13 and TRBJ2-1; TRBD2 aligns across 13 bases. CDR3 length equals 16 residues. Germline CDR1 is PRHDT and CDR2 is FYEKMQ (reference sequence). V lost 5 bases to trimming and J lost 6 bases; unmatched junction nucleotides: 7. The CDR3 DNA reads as TGTGCCAGCAGCCACGGACTAGCGGGGGCACTCAATGAGCAGTTCTTC. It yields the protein CASSHGLAGALNEQFF.

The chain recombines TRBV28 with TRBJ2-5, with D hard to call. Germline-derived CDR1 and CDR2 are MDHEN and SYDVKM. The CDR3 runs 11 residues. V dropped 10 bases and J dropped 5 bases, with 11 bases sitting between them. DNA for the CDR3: TGTGCCACCCTCAGTTCTGAGACCCAGTACTTC. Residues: CATLSSETQYF.

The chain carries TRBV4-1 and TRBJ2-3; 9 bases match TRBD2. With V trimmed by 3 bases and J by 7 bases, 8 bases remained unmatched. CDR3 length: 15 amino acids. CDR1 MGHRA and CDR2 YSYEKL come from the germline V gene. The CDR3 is CASSHSGGVEYTQYF. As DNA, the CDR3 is TGCGCCAGCAGCCATAGCGGGGGAGTCGAGTATACGCAGTATTTT.

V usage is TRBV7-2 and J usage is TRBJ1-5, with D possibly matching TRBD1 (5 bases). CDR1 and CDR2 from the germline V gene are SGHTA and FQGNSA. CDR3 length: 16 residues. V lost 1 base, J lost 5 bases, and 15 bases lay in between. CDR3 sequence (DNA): TGTGCCAGCAGCTTAGATGAAGGGGTTTTTGATCAGCCCCAGCATTTT. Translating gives CASSLDEGVFDQPQHF.

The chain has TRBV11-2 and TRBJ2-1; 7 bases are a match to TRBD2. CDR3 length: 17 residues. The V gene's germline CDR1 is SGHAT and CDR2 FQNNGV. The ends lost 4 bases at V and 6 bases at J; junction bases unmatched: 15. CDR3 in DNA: TGTGCCAGCAGCTCCGTTAAGGGGACTAAGAGGCTCAATGAGCAGTTCTTC. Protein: CASSSVKGTKRLNEQFF. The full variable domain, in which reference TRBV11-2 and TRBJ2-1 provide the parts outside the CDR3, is EAGVAQSPRYKIIEKRQSVAFWCNPISGHATLYWYQQILGQGPKLLIQFQNNGVVDDSQLPKDRFSAERLKGVDSTLKIQPAKLEDSAVYLCASSSVKGTKRLNEQFFGPGTRLTVL.

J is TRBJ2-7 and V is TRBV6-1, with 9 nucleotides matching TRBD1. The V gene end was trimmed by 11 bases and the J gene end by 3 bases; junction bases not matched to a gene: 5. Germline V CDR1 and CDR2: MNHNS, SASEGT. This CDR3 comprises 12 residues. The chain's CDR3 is CAGGTGSYEQYF. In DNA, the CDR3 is TGTGCCGGCGGGACAGGGAGCTACGAGCAGTACTTC.

CDR3 DNA: TGTGCCATTCCTCGAAGGGGACAGGGGTACTCACCCCTCCACTTT. Amino acid sequence: CAIPRRGQGYSPLHF. The chain recombines TRBV6-1 with TRBJ1-6, with 10 bases matching TRBD1. This CDR3 comprises 15 residues. V lost 10 bases to trimming and J lost 10 bases; unmatched junction nucleotides: 13. CDR1 is MNHNS and CDR2 is SASEGT in the germline V gene.